This T cell receptor beta chain was observed in a study of T cell repertoires in cytomegalovirus infection. Study context: An indication of both CMV infection and matching HLA type came from public TCR beta signatures. Study-level findings and limits: Ex vivo, HLA-C-restricted CMV-specific TCR beta clonotypes prevailed over the rest of the response. People with CMV and the relevant HLA were identified by cumulative public TCR beta family frequency.

A remark on this clonotype: Its target is not known.

TCRdb recomputed calls from the reads with MiXCR, one row per CDR3 protein. The data show roughly 760,000 distinct CDR3 sequences, 35% seen once. This CDR3 contains 19 residues. V trimming: 0 bases; J trimming: 3 bases; junction bases outside the gene matches: 8. Germline V gives CDR1 SGHAT, CDR2 FQNNGV. The chain links TRBV11-2 to TRBJ1-6, with 10 bases fitting TRBD1. This TCR was sampled from a human donor in good health (CMV status not recorded). Some clones in this sample may be carry-over from other donors' samples. Source material: PBMCs. This CDR3 reads CASSLDPRDRGHYNSPLHF. The CDR3 DNA sequence: TGTGCCAGCAGCTTAGATCCGAGGGACAGGGGACACTATAATTCACCCCTCCACTTT.